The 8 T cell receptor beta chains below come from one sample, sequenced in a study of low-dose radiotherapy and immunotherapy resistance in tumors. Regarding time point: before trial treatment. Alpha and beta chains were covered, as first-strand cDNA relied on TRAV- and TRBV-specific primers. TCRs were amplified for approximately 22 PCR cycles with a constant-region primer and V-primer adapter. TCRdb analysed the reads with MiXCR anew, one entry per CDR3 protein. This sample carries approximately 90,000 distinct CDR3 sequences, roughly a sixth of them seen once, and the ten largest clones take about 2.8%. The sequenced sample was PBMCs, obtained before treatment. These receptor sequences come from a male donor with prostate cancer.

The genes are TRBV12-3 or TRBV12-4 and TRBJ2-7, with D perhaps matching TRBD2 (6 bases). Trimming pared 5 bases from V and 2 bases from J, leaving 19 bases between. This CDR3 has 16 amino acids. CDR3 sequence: CASSPRLGTGPYEQYF. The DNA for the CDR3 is TGTGCCAGCAGTCCACGCCTTGGGACTGGACCCTACGAGCAGTACTTC.

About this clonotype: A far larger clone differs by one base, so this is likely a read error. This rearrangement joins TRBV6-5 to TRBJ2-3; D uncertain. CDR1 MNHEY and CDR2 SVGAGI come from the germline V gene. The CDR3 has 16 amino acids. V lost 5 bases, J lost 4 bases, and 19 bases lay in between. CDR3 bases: TGTGCCAGCAGTAAAGTTCCCTCCTACGTATCAGATACGCAGTATTTT. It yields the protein CASSKVPSYVSDTQYF.

The DNA of the CDR3 is TGTGCCAGCAACCGACAGGGTTACGAGCAGTACTTC. Amino acid sequence: CASNRQGYEQYF. The chain joins TRBV7-9 to TRBJ2-7; TRBD1 aligns across 7 bases. The V gene end was trimmed by 7 bases and the J gene end by 4 bases; junction bases not matched to a gene: 4. The CDR3 runs to 12 residues. In germline, CDR1 is SEHNR, CDR2 FQNEAQ (reference sequence).

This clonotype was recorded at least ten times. CDR3 residues: CASSPAGGLDTDTQYF. The CDR3 nucleotides read TGTGCCAGCAGCCCGGCAGGGGGATTGGACACAGATACGCAGTATTTT. The rearrangement joins TRBV11-2 to TRBJ2-3, with 7 bases aligning to TRBD1. Per the germline V gene, CDR1 is SGHAT and CDR2 is FQNNGV. Germline trimming cut 5 bases from V and 2 bases from J; bases unmatched to any gene: 10. This CDR3 has 16 residues.

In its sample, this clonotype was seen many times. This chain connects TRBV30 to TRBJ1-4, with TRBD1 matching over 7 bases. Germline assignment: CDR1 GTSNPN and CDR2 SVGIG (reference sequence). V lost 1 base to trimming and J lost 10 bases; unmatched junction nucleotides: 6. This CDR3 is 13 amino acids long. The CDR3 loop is CAWSANRGGKLFF. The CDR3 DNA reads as TGTGCCTGGAGTGCCAACAGGGGAGGAAAACTGTTTTTT.

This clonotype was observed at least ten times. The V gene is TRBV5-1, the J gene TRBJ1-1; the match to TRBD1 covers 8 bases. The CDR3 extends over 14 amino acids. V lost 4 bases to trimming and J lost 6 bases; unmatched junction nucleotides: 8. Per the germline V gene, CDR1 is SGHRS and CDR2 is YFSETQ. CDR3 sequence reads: CASSPGTGGAEAFF. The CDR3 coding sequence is TGCGCCAGCAGCCCCGGAACAGGGGGAGCTGAAGCTTTCTTT.

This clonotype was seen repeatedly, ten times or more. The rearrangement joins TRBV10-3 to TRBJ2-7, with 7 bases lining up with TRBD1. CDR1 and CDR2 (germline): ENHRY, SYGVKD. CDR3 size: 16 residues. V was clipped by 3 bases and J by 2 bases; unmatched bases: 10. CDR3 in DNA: TGTGCCATCAGTGATCGGCAGGGGGAAAAAACCTACGAGCAGTACTTC. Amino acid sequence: CAISDRQGEKTYEQYF.

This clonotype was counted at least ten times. The CDR3 bases are TGTGCCAGCAGCTCGTTGGACAGGGACACAGATACGCAGTATTTT. Protein: CASSSLDRDTDTQYF. This sequence joins TRBV7-2 and TRBJ2-3; 8 bases agree with TRBD1. Looked up from germline, CDR1 is SGHTA and CDR2 is FQGNSA. The CDR3 has 15 amino acids. The trim removed 4 bases at V and 2 bases at J, leaving 5 bases unmatched.